This entry lists 11 T cell receptor beta chains sequenced from one sample in a study of Graves' ophthalmopathy and Graves' hyperthyroidism. Amplification targeted the TCR beta CDR3 regions, with RNA transcripts as the source material. Amplification began with first-round RT-PCR using HTBI primers, then second-round multiplex PCR was performed. Each CDR3 protein gets one entry after TCRdb re-called the multiplex PCR reads with MiXCR. The sample includes fewer than 20,000 distinct CDR3 sequences, roughly 50% of them seen just once. The material sequenced was peripheral blood. These receptors were collected from a woman between 40 and 55 years old with stable Graves' hyperthyroidism.

The chain couples TRBV11-2 to TRBJ2-2; 9 bases line up with TRBD1. The CDR3 spans 17 residues. V was clipped by 3 bases and J by 5 bases; unmatched bases: 10. CDR1 is SGHAT and CDR2 is FQNNGV in the germline V gene. CDR3 sequence: CASSFAPRTGDTGELFF. In nucleotides, the CDR3 is TGTGCCAGCAGCTTTGCCCCGCGGACAGGGGATACCGGGGAGCTGTTTTTT.

The rearrangement joins TRBV7-2 to TRBJ1-5, with no clear D. Trimming shortened V by 1 base and J by 6 bases, and 7 bases separated the two germline ends. Germline loops: CDR1 SGHTA, CDR2 FQGNSA. CDR3 length: 13 amino acids. The CDR3 sequence: CASSLVGVQPQHF. In DNA form, the CDR3 reads TGTGCCAGCAGCTTAGTGGGAGTTCAGCCCCAGCATTTT.

J is TRBJ1-1 and V is TRBV6-1; TRBD1 matches at 7 bases. Germline CDR1 and CDR2: MNHNS and SASEGT. The length of the CDR3 is 14 residues. The trim removed 1 base at V and 5 bases at J, leaving 4 bases unmatched. CDR3 sequence (DNA): TGTGCCAGCAGTGAAGGGAGGGGGCGGACTGAAGCTTTCTTT. Translation: CASSEGRGRTEAFF.

This clonotype is categorized as medium-sized. The chain carries TRBV10-3 and TRBJ2-5, with D perhaps TRBD1 (6 bases). This CDR3 contains 17 residues. The V end was cut by 0 bases, the J end by 4 bases, with 18 bases between. Germline loops: CDR1 ENHRY, CDR2 SYGVKD. CDR3 protein: CAISESLGDIGPETQYF. The CDR3 nucleotides are TGTGCCATCAGTGAGTCGTTGGGGGACATCGGCCCAGAGACCCAGTACTTC.

This clonotype was recorded at least ten times. J is TRBJ1-4 and V is TRBV19; perhaps TRBD1 as D (5 bases). Germline loops: CDR1 LNHDA, CDR2 SQIVND (reference sequence). The V end was cut by 6 bases, the J end by 7 bases, with 12 bases between. The CDR3 has 13 amino acids. This CDR3 reads CASRKTGGEKLFF. CDR3 sequence (DNA): TGTGCCAGTAGGAAGACCGGGGGTGAAAAACTGTTTTTT.

The V and J genes are TRBV20-1 and TRBJ1-6; D ambiguous. From germline, CDR1 is DFQATT and CDR2 SNEGSKA (reference sequence). The length of the CDR3 is 12 residues. The ends were cut back, 7 bases at V and 11 bases at J, with 15 bases in the middle. The CDR3 loop reads CSGTVGSAPLHF. CDR3 coding DNA: TGCAGTGGAACGGTGGGTTCGGCACCCCTCCACTTT.

The chain employs TRBV25-1 and TRBJ2-7, with 16 bases that match TRBD2. CDR1 and CDR2 from the germline V gene are MGHDK and SYGVNS. Trimming took 4 bases from V and 0 from J; bases not matched to a gene: 6. The CDR3 sequence is 18 residues long. CDR3 sequence: CASSGTGTSGGASYEQYF. CDR3 sequence (DNA): TGTGCCAGCAGTGGGACCGGGACTAGCGGGGGGGCCTCCTACGAGCAGTACTTC.

This clonotype was counted between two and nine times. The chain recombines TRBV5-4 with TRBJ2-1; 11 nucleotides align to TRBD2. CDR1 is SGHNT and CDR2 is YYREEE in the germline V gene (reference sequence). J gave up 9 bases and V 0 bases, and 20 bases lay outside the gene matches. The CDR3 extends over 20 amino acids. This CDR3 reads CASSLANRLAGGGHSGEQFF. The CDR3 nucleotides read TGTGCCAGCAGCTTGGCCAATAGGCTAGCGGGAGGCGGGCATAGCGGTGAGCAGTTCTTC.

This clonotype was picked up many times. The J gene is TRBJ1-1, the V gene TRBV4-2, with D perhaps matching TRBD1 (6 bases). Trimming removed 4 bases from V and 5 bases from J, with 11 bases in between. Germline V gene data show CDR1 as LGHNA and CDR2 as YNFKEQ. The length of the CDR3 is 13 residues. The CDR3 coding sequence is TGTGCCAGCAGCCCTACAGGGAGAACTGAAGCTTTCTTT. This sequence encodes CASSPTGRTEAFF.

This clonotype showed up many times. The chain recombines TRBV5-4 with TRBJ1-6, with no clear D. The germline CDR1 and CDR2 sequences are SGHNT and YYREEE (reference sequence). The V end was cut by 10 bases, the J end by 5 bases, with 7 bases between. The CDR3 totals 11 residues. In nucleotides, the CDR3 is TGTGCCCTGCCTGATAATTCACCCCTCCACTTT. This encodes CALPDNSPLHF.

The V gene is TRBV3-1, the J gene TRBJ2-1, with D perhaps matching TRBD1 or TRBD2 (5 bases each). CDR3 length: 16 residues. Germline V gene data show CDR1 as LGHDT and CDR2 as YNNKEL (reference sequence). Trimming took off 0 bases at V and 1 base at J, with 10 bases between the two ends. CDR3 DNA: TGTGCCAGCAGCCAAGAGGGAGACAGATCCTACAATGAGCAGTTCTTC. This translates into CASSQEGDRSYNEQFF.